The 16 T cell receptor beta chains listed next were all sequenced from one sample in a study of response to subunit inactivated influenza vaccine. Via MiXCR, TCRdb re-called the RT-PCR reads, giving one row per CDR3 protein. The sample lists 500,000 to 550,000 distinct CDR3 sequences; around 21% were seen once. The same data also contributed to another study, on T cells expressing NK-cell markers. That report notes: What made the TCR beta cDNA was 5'RACE template switching with UMIs.

The specimen was CD4+ T cells sorted from PBMCs, collected approximately 13 days after vaccination. All receptors derive from a man aged 50-60 years who received an inactivated influenza vaccine.

Only a few counts were recorded for this clonotype. The chain has TRBV20-1 and TRBJ2-3; D gene unclear. Germline V gene lookup returns CDR1 DFQATT and CDR2 SNEGSKA (reference sequence). This CDR3 is built from 14 residues. V was clipped by 5 bases and J by 1 base, with 13 bases between them. CDR3 sequence: CSARREAGTDTQYF. The DNA of the CDR3 is TGCAGTGCTCGTCGAGAGGCCGGCACAGATACGCAGTATTTT.

The CDR3 loop is CATSDSDYEQYF. The CDR3 bases are TGTGCCACCAGTGATTCTGACTACGAGCAGTACTTC. The chain has TRBV24-1 and TRBJ2-7; D is uncertain. This CDR3 is built from 12 residues. Trimming took 2 bases from V and 3 from J, leaving 4 bases between them. Germline CDR1 is KGHDR and CDR2 is SFDVKD.

The chain employs TRBV14 and TRBJ1-2; D ambiguous. CDR1 and CDR2 from the germline V gene are SGHDN and FVKESK. Trimming removed 1 base from V and 6 bases from J, with 15 bases in between. The CDR3 totals 15 residues. The CDR3 here is CASSQVQTQRDGYTF. In nucleotides, the CDR3 is TGTGCCAGCAGCCAAGTACAAACCCAAAGGGATGGCTACACCTTC. Supplemented by reference TRBV14 and TRBJ1-2, the full variable domain reads EAGVTQFPSHSVIEKGQTVTLRCDPISGHDNLYWYRRVMGKEIKFLLHFVKESKQDESGMPNNRFLAERTGGTYSTLKVQPAELEDSGVYFCASSQVQTQRDGYTFGSGTRLTVV.

The gene calls are TRBV7-2 and TRBJ2-3, with 10 bases lining up with TRBD1. The J segment lost 3 bases and the V segment lost 2 bases, leaving 2 bases of the junction unmatched. Germline V CDR1 and CDR2: SGHTA, FQGNSA. This CDR3 contains 15 residues. The CDR3 loop is CASSLRQGATDTQYF. The CDR3 coding sequence is TGTGCCAGCAGCTTAAGACAGGGGGCGACAGATACGCAGTATTTT.

This clonotype showed up just a few times. The J gene is TRBJ2-3, the V gene TRBV4-1; D is possibly TRBD1 (5 bases). CDR3 length: 14 amino acids. CDR1 MGHRA and CDR2 YSYEKL come from the germline V gene. Trimming shortened V by 4 bases and J by 4 bases, and 12 bases separated the two germline ends. CDR3 nucleotides: TGCGCCAGCAGCCGAACCAGGGTGGCAGATACGCAGTATTTT. Residues: CASSRTRVADTQYF.

There are a few counts of this clonotype. J is TRBJ1-1 and V is TRBV20-1; TRBD1 agrees at 7 bases. Unmatched junction bases numbered 2, after V lost 1 base and J lost 0 bases. The CDR3 extends over 14 amino acids. Germline assignment: CDR1 DFQATT and CDR2 SNEGSKA (reference sequence). CDR3: CSARAGGLNTEAFF. The CDR3 DNA reads TGCAGTGCTAGAGCAGGGGGGCTGAACACTGAAGCTTTCTTT.

This clonotype was picked up a small number of times. The gene calls are TRBV4-1 and TRBJ2-1; D unclear. The CDR3 totals 16 residues. V dropped 4 bases and J dropped 0 bases, with 13 bases sitting between them. Looked up from germline, CDR1 is MGHRA and CDR2 is YSYEKL. The CDR3: CASSRLGLLSYNEQFF. In DNA form, the CDR3 reads TGCGCCAGCAGCCGCCTAGGCCTACTCTCCTACAATGAGCAGTTCTTC.

This clonotype was counted only a few times. The chain has TRBV30 and TRBJ1-5; D is uncertain. Per germline, CDR1 GTSNPN and CDR2 SVGIG (reference sequence). V dropped 3 bases and J dropped 0 bases, with 12 bases sitting between them. There are 15 residues in the CDR3. CDR3 residues: CAWRAGSYSNQPQHF. The CDR3 DNA sequence: TGTGCCTGGAGGGCCGGGTCCTATAGCAATCAGCCCCAGCATTTT.

The chain combines TRBV15 with TRBJ2-3, with D perhaps given as TRBD1 or TRBD2 (5 bases each). CDR1 and CDR2 from the germline V gene are LNHNV and YYDKDF (reference sequence). V was shortened by 5 bases and J by 6 bases, with 21 bases between the two germline ends. This CDR3 has 16 residues. CDR3 region: CATSDAMNGWGDTQYF. The CDR3 coding sequence is TGTGCCACCAGCGACGCAATGAACGGGTGGGGGGATACGCAGTATTTT.

This clonotype was detected only a few times. V usage is TRBV11-2 and J usage is TRBJ1-6; maybe TRBD1 (6 bases). CDR3 size: 13 residues. Germline V gene lookup returns CDR1 SGHAT and CDR2 FQNNGV. Trimming took 0 bases from V and 10 from J, leaving 7 bases between them. CDR3 region: CASSLDRGSPLHF. The CDR3 nucleotides are TGTGCCAGCAGCTTAGATAGGGGGTCACCCCTCCACTTT.

The CDR3 sequence is CASSPPGGRGGEQFF. For the CDR3, the DNA is TGTGCCAGCTCACCTCCGGGGGGGCGCGGAGGCGAGCAGTTCTTC. This sequence joins TRBV18 and TRBJ2-1; TRBD2 matches 8 bases. There are 15 residues in the CDR3. After removal of 3 bases from V and 10 bases from J, the junction contained 11 bases not matched to a gene. Germline-derived CDR1 and CDR2 are KGHSH and LQKENI.

CDR3 residues: CATSDPTGPKETQYF. The CDR3 nucleotides read TGTGCCACCAGTGATCCGACAGGCCCTAAAGAGACCCAGTACTTC. V gene TRBV24-1 combines with J gene TRBJ2-5; a possible D gene is TRBD1 (6 bases). Germline lookup yields CDR1 KGHDR and CDR2 SFDVKD. There are 15 residues in the CDR3. Trimming left V 3 bases short and J 3 bases short, with 13 bases between.

This rearrangement joins TRBV5-5 to TRBJ2-1; TRBD2 agrees at 9 bases. The CDR3 consists of 16 residues. V gave up 4 bases and J gave up 6 bases; unmatched junction bases: 11. In germline, CDR1 is SGHKS, CDR2 YYEKEE (reference sequence). The CDR3 protein is CASSAFSGGVSNEQFF. The CDR3 nucleotides are TGTGCCAGCAGCGCCTTTAGCGGGGGCGTATCCAATGAGCAGTTCTTC.

This chain links TRBV12-3 or TRBV12-4 with TRBJ2-1, with no clear D. The CDR3 has 14 residues. V gave up 2 bases and J gave up 4 bases, with 9 bases separating them. As DNA, the CDR3 is TGTGCCAGCAGTTTACGGGCAAATTACAATGAGCAGTTCTTC. Translating it yields CASSLRANYNEQFF.

This clonotype was counted between two and nine times. This chain links TRBV11-1 with TRBJ1-1; TRBD1 matches 7 bases. Germline V CDR1 and CDR2: SGHAT, FQDESV (reference sequence). V was clipped by 3 bases and J by 1 base; unmatched bases: 14. The CDR3 has 18 residues. CDR3 residues: CASSLHRGPLGPNTEAFF. CDR3 DNA: TGTGCCAGCAGCTTGCACAGGGGACCCCTCGGTCCGAACACTGAAGCTTTCTTT.

This clonotype has only a few counts. The chain couples TRBV3-1 to TRBJ2-7; D is unclear. The CDR3 contains 15 residues. The germline V gene encodes CDR1 LGHDT and CDR2 YNNKEL (reference sequence). V lost 1 base, J lost 5 bases, and 15 bases lay in between. CDR3 sequence: CASSQGPKSLDEQYF. The CDR3 DNA reads TGTGCCAGCAGCCAAGGACCAAAATCCCTGGACGAGCAGTACTTC.